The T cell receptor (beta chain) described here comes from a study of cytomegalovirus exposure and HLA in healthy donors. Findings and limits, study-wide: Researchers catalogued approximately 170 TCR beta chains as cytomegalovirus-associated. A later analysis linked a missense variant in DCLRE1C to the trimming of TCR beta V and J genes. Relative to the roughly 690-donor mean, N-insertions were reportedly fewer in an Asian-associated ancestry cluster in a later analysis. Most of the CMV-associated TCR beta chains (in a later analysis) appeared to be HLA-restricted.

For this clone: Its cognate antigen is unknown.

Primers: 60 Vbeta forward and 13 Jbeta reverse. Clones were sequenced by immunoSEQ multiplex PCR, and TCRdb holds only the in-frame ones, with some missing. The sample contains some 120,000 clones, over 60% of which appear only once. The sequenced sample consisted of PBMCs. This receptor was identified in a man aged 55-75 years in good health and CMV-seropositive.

CDR3 sequence reads: CASSQGPGGGDGYTF. DNA of the CDR3: TGCGCCAGCAGCCAAGGGCCAGGGGGCGGTGATGGCTACACCTTC. The chain carries TRBV4-1 and TRBJ1-2, with 8 positions matching TRBD1. Germline trimming cut 1 base from V and 6 bases from J; bases unmatched to any gene: 7. The length of the CDR3 is 15 residues. From germline, CDR1 is MGHRA and CDR2 YSYEKL.